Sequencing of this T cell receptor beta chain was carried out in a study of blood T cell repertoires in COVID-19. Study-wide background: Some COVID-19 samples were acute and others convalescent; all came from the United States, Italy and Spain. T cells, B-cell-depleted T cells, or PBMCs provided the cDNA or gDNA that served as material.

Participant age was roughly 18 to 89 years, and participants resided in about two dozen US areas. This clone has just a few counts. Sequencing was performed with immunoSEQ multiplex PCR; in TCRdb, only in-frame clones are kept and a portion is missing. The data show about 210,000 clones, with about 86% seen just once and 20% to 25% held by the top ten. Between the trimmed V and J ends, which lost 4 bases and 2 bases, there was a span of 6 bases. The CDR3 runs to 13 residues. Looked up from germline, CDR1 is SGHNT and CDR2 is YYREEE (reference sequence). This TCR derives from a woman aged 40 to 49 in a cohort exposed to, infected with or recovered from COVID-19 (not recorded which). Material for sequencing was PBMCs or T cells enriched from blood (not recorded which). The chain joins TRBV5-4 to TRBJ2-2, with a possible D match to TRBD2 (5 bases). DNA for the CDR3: TGTGCCAGCAGCCGGGGAAACACCGGGGAGCTGTTTTTT. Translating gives CASSRGNTGELFF.